This T cell receptor (beta chain) was retrieved from a study of cytomegalovirus exposure and HLA in healthy donors. Overall study context: Unique TCRs from HLA-typed donors, 75 million to 100 million of them, were held in an early data release. Study results and limitations: The authors enumerated 164 TCR beta chains as linked to cytomegalovirus. The study dropped some indistinguishable V segments, TRBV6-2 and TRBV6-3 among them. An analysis was carried out at a later point. It showed that HLA-associated TCR beta chains were more clonally expanded than equally common non-associated chains.

A multiplex PCR was run with 60 Vbeta primers and 13 Jbeta primers. TCRdb's table, derived via immunoSEQ multiplex PCR, lists solely in-frame clones and lacks some. The table lists over 120,000 clones. Details on this clone: Its specificity is unknown.

The CDR3 is made up of 13 amino acids. The V end lost 3 bases, the J end lost 1 base, and 6 bases lay between the germline ends. The germline V gene has CDR1 SQVTM and CDR2 ANQGSEA. This chain joins TRBV29-1 and TRBJ2-2, with D unclear. Material: PBMCs. This sequence originates from a male donor in good health and CMV-seronegative. CDR3 bases: TGCAGCGTTGACGCAGGGAACACCGGGGAGCTGTTTTTT. Translation: CSVDAGNTGELFF.